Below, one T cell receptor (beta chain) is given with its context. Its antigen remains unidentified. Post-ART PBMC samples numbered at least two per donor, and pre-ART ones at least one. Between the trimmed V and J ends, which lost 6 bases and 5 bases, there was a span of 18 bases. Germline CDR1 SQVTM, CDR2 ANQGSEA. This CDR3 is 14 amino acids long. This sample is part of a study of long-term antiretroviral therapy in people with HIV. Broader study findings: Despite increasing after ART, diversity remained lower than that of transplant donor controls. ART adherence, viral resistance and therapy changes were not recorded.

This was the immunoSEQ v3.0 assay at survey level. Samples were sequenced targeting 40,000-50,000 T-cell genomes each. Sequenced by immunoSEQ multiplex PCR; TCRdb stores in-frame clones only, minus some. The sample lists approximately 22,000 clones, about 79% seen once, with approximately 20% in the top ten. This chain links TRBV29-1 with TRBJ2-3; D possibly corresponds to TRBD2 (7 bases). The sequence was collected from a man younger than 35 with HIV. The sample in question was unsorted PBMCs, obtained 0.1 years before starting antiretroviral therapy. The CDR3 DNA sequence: TGCAGCGTGCTCTGGGGGGGGCCTGGAGATACGCAGTATTTT. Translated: CSVLWGGPGDTQYF.